The sequence of this TCR beta chain was determined in a study of cytomegalovirus exposure and HLA in healthy donors. Overall study: Membership in the Caucasian-associated ancestry cluster was found for around four fifths of 300 to 400 genotyped donors.

Germline lookup yields CDR1 ENHRY and CDR2 SYGVKD. The CDR3 contains 13 residues. V trimming: 8 bases; J trimming: 0 bases; junction bases outside the gene matches: 1. Concerning this clone: Its specificity is unknown.

Broader study findings: Immune exposure information available was restricted to CMV serostatus.

The PCR ran on 60 Vbeta and 13 Jbeta primers. Profiling relied on immunoSEQ multiplex PCR, and the TCRdb table lists in-frame clones only, not all of them. The table lists fewer than 250,000 clones, over 60% of them singletons. The sequencing input was PBMCs. The source of this sequence is a man aged 18 to 30 in good health and CMV-seronegative. The rearrangement uses TRBV10-3 and TRBJ1-5; 7 bases agree with TRBD1. CDR3 coding DNA: TGTGCCATCGGGGACAGTAGCAATCAGCCCCAGCATTTT. It translates to CAIGDSSNQPQHF.